This TCR beta chain was sequenced during a study of blood T cell repertoires in COVID-19 (dated by TCRdb to the early 2020s). In terms of the full investigation: Samples from collaborators originated in the United States, Italy and Spain and spanned both the acute and convalescent phases of COVID-19. The sample metadata nearly always contained a de-identified subject ID, COVID-19 status, age in years and sex. The samples were drawn from two sources: the first 160 participants of the ongoing ImmuneRACE study, and some 1,300 subjects contributed by 6 global collaborators. Where available, HLA class I and class II types were taken from metadata supplied by the sample provider and were not determined by assay-based typing. A freely available public database, intended as a resource for researchers studying the immune response to SARS-CoV-2, is where the repertoires were released. The material from the prospective study consisted of cDNA or gDNA derived from T cells, B-cell-depleted T cells, or PBMCs. Subjects who had been exposed to COVID-19, were actively infected with it, or had recovered from it provided the deeply sampled blood TCRbeta repertoires that made up the dataset.

Regarding this clone: Its antigen is unknown. Base qualities were left out, and no much larger clone turns up one base away.

From cysteine to phenylalanine, the CDR3 is 18 amino acids long. Only the CDR3 part of the read is kept: 54 bases, read in frame from the first base. From V the trimming removes 4 bases and from J it removes 3 bases, while the gene matches leave 11 bases of the junction unaccounted for. The CDR1 and CDR2 encoded by the germline V gene (reference sequence) are SGHNT and YYREEE. Study-wide conclusions, independent of this receptor: Clinical and demographic metadata were provided uncurated, with the amount varying by source and participant.

Whole blood was collected in K2EDTA tubes by collaborating institutions according to the institutions' own protocols. For TCRbeta analysis, collaborators shipped samples in one of three forms: frozen whole blood, isolated PBMCs, or DNA extracted from either of those sample types. The immunoSEQ Assay, a bias-controlled multiplex PCR, was used to amplify TCRbeta CDR3 regions from genomic DNA. Per the original workflow: The number of nucleated cells in each sample was estimated from the amplification of reference gene primers within the assay. To quantify the absolute abundance of each unique TCRbeta CDR3 rearrangement, sequence reads were collapsed and filtered. For each sample, productive Simpson clonality was calculated as the square root of Simpson's diversity index across productive rearrangements. The table was pulled from immuneACCESS by TCRdb, which kept in-frame rearrangements only. Such tables lose some clones; where checked, under half of the loss comes from unresolved V genes, and the rest has no known cause. Clone size and the V and J calls come from that table; the DNA yielded D and trimming. Within this sample are about 86,000 clones, with 70% to 90% of them counted one time only. Nearly 3.5% of the sample lies in the top ten.

Sequencing was carried out using peripheral blood. The receptor was derived from a man aged 50-60 years with acute or convalescent COVID-19. The rearranged segments are TRBV5-4 and TRBJ2-3; TRBD2 lines up with 13 middle nucleotides. The CDR3 protein: CASSPSLLAGGRTDTQYF. The DNA reads as follows: TGTGCCAGCAGCCCGAGCCTACTAGCGGGGGGGCGGACAGATACGCAGTATTTT.